This record concerns one TCR beta chain sequence. What it binds is not known. The observed sequence ends 3 residues before the CDR3 terminus, with the missing tail filled in from the germline J gene. Germline values: CDR1 SGHVS, CDR2 FNYEAQ. This CDR3 spans 16 amino acids. The V end was cut by 11 bases, the J end by 0 bases, with 21 bases between. This sample was included in a study of T cells in women clearing cervical HPV infection. Study information: Donors had HPV16-related CIN3 or worse; 2 had invasive cancer. Blood came at first lesion visit for cases, post-clearance for controls.

Method: immunoSEQ multiplex PCR; TCRdb's copy keeps in-frame clones and lacks some. In total, the table holds around 39,000 clones. Study outcomes and limitations: Cases and controls were distinguished at AUC just under 0.85 by richness and V genes. Controls had more TRBV6-7 (approximately 0.15%) than cases (0.11%).

The source material was blood buffy coat. This chain connects TRBV7-6 to TRBJ2-3; D might be TRBD1 or TRBD2, each matching 6 bases. This sequence was found in a woman aged 18-70 years with a cervical HPV16 infection that either progressed to CIN3+ or cleared (not recorded which). CDR3: CAGYGGGQRSTDTQYF. The covered CDR3 bases are TGTGCCGGCTATGGGGGAGGACAGCGAAGCACAGATACG.